The source of this T cell receptor beta chain is a study of blood T cell repertoires in COVID-19. Study details: Sources were T cells, B-cell-depleted T cells, or PBMCs; the material itself was cDNA or gDNA.

The method was immunoSEQ multiplex PCR; TCRdb's version includes in-frame clones alone and lacks a portion of them. The sample shows 200,000 to 250,000 clones, about nine tenths of them seen only once. The table lists this clone with a few counts. Other DNA sequences from this sample encode an identical CDR3 as well. Germline V gene lookup returns CDR1 MNHEY and CDR2 SVGAGI. CDR3 size: 13 residues. Trimming stripped 2 bases from V and 0 bases from J, with 3 bases between. This receptor was obtained from a man younger than 35 with acute COVID-19. The genes are TRBV6-5 and TRBJ2-3, with D uncertain. The sequenced sample consisted of PBMCs or T cells enriched from blood (not recorded which). The CDR3 DNA follows: TGTGCCAGCAGTTACCATAGCACAGATACGCAGTATTTT. Translating it yields CASSYHSTDTQYF.